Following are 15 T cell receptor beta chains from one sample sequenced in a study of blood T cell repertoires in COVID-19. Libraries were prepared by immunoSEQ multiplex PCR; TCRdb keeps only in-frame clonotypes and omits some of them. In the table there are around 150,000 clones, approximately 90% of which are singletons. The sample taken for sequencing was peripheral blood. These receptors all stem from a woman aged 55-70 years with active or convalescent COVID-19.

CDR3 loop: CASSYERNTEAFF. The CDR3 bases are TGTGCCAGCTCATATGAGCGAAACACTGAAGCTTTCTTT. The genes are TRBV18 and TRBJ1-1; no reliable D call. CDR3 length: 13 amino acids. The V end was cut by 5 bases, the J end by 2 bases, with 9 bases between. Germline loops: CDR1 KGHSH, CDR2 LQKENI.

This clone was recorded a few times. The CDR3 is CAISKTTGDVPSNYGYTF. CDR3 coding DNA: TGTGCCATCAGTAAGACGACAGGGGACGTCCCTTCTAACTATGGCTACACCTTC. The genes are TRBV10-3 and TRBJ1-2; 8 bases are shared with TRBD1. With 5 bases clipped from V and 0 bases from J, the junction kept 14 bases outside the gene matches. Germline assignment: CDR1 ENHRY and CDR2 SYGVKD. This CDR3 region has 18 residues.

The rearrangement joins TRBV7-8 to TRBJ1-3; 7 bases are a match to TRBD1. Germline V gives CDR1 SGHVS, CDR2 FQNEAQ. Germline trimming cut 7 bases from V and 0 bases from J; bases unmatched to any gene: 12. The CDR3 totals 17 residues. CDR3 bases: TGTGCCAGCACCCGGAGGGGACAGCCCCTCTCTGGAAACACCATATATTTT. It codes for CASTRRGQPLSGNTIYF.

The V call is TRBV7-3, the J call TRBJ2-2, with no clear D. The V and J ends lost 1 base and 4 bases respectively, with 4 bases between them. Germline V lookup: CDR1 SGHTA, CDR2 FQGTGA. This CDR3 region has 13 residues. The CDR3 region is CASSLSSTGELFF. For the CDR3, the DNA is TGTGCCAGCAGCTTAAGCAGCACCGGGGAGCTGTTTTTT.

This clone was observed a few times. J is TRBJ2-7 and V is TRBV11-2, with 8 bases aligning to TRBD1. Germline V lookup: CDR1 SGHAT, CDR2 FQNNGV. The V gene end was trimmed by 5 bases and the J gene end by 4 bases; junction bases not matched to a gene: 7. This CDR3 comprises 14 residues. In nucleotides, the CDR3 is TGTGCCAGCAGCCGGACAGGGTATTCATACGAGCAGTACTTC. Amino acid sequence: CASSRTGYSYEQYF.

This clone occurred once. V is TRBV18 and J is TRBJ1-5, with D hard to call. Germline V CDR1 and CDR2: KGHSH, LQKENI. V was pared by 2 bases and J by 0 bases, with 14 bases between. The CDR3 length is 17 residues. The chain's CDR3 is CASSPSQFWFSNQPQHF. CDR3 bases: TGTGCCAGCTCACCATCCCAGTTTTGGTTTAGCAATCAGCCCCAGCATTTT.

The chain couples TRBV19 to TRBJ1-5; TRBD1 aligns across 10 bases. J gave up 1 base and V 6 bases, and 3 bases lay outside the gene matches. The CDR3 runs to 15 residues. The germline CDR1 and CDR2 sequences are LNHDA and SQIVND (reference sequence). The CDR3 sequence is CASRRGQGSNQPQHF. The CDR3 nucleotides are TGTGCCAGTAGACGGGGACAGGGGAGCAATCAGCCCCAGCATTTT. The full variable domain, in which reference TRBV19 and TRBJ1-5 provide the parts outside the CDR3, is DGGITQSPKYLFRKEGQNVTLSCEQNLNHDAMYWYRQDPGQGLRLIYYSQIVNDFQKGDIAEGYSVSREKKESFPLTVTSAQKNPTAFYLCASRRGQGSNQPQHFGDGTRLSIL.

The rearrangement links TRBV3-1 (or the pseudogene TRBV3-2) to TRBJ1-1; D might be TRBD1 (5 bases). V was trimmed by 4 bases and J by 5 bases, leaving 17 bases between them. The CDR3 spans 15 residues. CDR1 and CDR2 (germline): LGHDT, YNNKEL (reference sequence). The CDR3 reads CASSPRSGVRTEAFF. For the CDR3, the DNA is TGTGCCAGCAGCCCTCGTTCGGGGGTGAGGACTGAAGCTTTCTTT.

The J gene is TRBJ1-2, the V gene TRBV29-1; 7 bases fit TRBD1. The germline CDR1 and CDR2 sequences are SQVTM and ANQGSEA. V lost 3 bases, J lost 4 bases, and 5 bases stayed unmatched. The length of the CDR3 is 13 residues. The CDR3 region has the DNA TGCAGCGTTGATAAGGGGGCTGGCTATGGCTACACCTTC. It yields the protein CSVDKGAGYGYTF.

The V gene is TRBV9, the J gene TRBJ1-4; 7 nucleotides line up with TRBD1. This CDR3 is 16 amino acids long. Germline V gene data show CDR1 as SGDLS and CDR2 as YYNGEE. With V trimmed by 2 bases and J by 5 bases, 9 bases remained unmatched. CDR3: CASSVAPGQPNEKLFF. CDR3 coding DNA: TGTGCCAGCAGCGTTGCACCGGGACAGCCAAATGAAAAACTGTTTTTT. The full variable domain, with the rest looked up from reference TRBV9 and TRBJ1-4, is DSGVTQTPKHLITATGQRVTLRCSPRSGDLSVYWYQQSLDQGLQFLIQYYNGEERAKGNILERFSAQQFPDLHSELNLSSLELGDSALYFCASSVAPGQPNEKLFFGSGTQLSVL.

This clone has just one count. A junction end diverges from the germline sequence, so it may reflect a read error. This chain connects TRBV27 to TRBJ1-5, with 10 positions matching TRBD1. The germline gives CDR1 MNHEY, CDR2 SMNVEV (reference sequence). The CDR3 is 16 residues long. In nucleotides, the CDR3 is TGTGCCAGCAGCTTATACGGGACAGGGGGCAATCAGCCCCAGCATTTT. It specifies CASSLYGTGGNQPQHF.

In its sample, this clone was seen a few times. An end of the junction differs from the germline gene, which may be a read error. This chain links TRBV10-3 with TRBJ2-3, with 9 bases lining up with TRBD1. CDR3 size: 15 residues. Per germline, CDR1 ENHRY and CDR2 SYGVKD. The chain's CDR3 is CAISVGQGGKDTQYF. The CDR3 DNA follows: TGTGCCATTAGTGTGGGACAGGGAGGAAAAGATACGCAGTATTTT.

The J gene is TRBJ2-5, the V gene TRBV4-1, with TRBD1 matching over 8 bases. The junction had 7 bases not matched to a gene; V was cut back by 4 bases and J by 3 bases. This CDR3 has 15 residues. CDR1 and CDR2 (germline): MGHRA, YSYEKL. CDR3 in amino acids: CASSRPDREKETQYF. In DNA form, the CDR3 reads TGCGCCAGCAGCCGCCCGGACAGGGAAAAAGAGACCCAGTACTTC.

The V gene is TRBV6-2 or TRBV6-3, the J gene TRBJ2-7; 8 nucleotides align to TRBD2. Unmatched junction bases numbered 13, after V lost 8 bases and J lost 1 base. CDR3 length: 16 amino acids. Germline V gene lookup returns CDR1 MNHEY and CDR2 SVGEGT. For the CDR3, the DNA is TGTGCCAGCCGCCAGGGAGAACTAGCGGCGTCCTACGAGCAGTACTTC. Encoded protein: CASRQGELAASYEQYF.

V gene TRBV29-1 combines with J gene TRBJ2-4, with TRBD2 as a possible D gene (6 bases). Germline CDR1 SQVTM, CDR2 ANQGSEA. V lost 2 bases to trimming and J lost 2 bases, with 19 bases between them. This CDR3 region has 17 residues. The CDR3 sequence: CSVEMGRGYSTKNIQYF. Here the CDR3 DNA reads TGCAGCGTTGAAATGGGGCGGGGTTACTCAACCAAAAACATTCAGTACTTC.